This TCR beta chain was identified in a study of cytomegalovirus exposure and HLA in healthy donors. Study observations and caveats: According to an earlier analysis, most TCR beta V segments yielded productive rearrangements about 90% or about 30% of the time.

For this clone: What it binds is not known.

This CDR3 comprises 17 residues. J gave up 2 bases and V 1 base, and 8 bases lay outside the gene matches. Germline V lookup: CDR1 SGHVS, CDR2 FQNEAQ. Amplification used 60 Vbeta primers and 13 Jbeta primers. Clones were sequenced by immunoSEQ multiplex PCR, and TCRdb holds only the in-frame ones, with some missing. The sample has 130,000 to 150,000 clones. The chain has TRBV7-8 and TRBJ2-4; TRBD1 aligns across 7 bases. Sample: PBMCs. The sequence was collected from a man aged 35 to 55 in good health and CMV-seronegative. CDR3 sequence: CASSLGGLTGTKNIQYF. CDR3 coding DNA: TGTGCCAGCAGCTTAGGAGGTCTGACAGGGACCAAAAACATTCAGTACTTC.